Below are 17 T cell receptor beta chains sequenced from a single sample in a study of blood T cells in healthy people across ages. Using a J-beta primer mix together with a sample-barcoded 5' primer, a second PCR was run for about 6 to 11 cycles. TCRdb re-called the 5' RACE reads through MiXCR, storing one row per CDR3 protein. The table includes about 1 million distinct CDR3 sequences, 40% to 45% detected once. The material sequenced was blood. All receptors derive from a woman aged 55-69 years in good health.

For the CDR3, the DNA is TGTGCCAGCAGATCCCGGGGCCAGGGGGAAGCTTTCTTT. Its translation: CASRSRGQGEAFF. This sequence joins TRBV7-9 and TRBJ1-1, with TRBD1 as a possible D gene (6 bases). Germline assignment: CDR1 SEHNR and CDR2 FQNEAQ (reference sequence). The V end lost 6 bases, the J end lost 8 bases, and 16 bases lay between the germline ends. CDR3 length: 13 amino acids.

The chain recombines TRBV28 with TRBJ2-5; 7 nucleotides agree with TRBD2. The end of the DNA fits TRBJ2-7 better, so the J call may be wrong. Germline V gives CDR1 MDHEN, CDR2 SYDVKM. CDR3 length: 15 amino acids. The CDR3 spells CASRPPGGSNHEQYF. The CDR3 DNA reads TGTGCCAGCAGGCCCCCGGGCGGGAGTAACCACGAGCAGTACTTC.

The rearrangement links TRBV29-1 to TRBJ2-7; the D gene is possibly TRBD2 (6 bases). The germline V and J ends were trimmed by 4 bases and 5 bases, with 12 bases remaining between them. The CDR3 is 12 amino acids. Per the germline V gene, CDR1 is SQVTM and CDR2 is ANQGSEA. The CDR3 DNA follows: TGCAGCGTTGGGAGGGGTCCCCACGAGCAGTACTTC. It translates to CSVGRGPHEQYF.

In this sample, this clonotype turned up a few times. The chain couples TRBV28 to TRBJ1-5, with a possible D match to TRBD1 (5 bases). V lost 2 bases and J 6 bases, leaving 14 bases between the germline ends. This CDR3 contains 15 residues. CDR1 and CDR2 (germline): MDHEN, SYDVKM. The CDR3 sequence is CASSLGGTPIQPQHF. The CDR3 nucleotides are TGTGCCAGCAGTTTAGGAGGGACTCCAATTCAGCCCCAGCATTTT.

As regards this clonotype: A much larger clone differs by one base, so this may be a read error. This chain uses TRBV18 with TRBJ2-3, with D tentatively TRBD1 (6 bases). There are 14 residues in the CDR3. Germline V CDR1 and CDR2: KGHSH, LQKENI. The CDR3: CAGSPAEGADTQYF. In DNA form, the CDR3 reads TGTGCCGGCTCACCTGCAGAGGGGGCAGATACGCAGTATTTT.

The chain couples TRBV9 to TRBJ2-3; no firm D call. V was cut by 1 base and J by 0 bases, with 6 bases left in between. Germline V lookup: CDR1 SGDLS, CDR2 YYNGEE. The CDR3 spans 14 residues. The CDR3: CASSVSRSTDTQYF. CDR3 sequence (DNA): TGTGCCAGCAGCGTAAGCAGAAGCACAGATACGCAGTATTTT.

The J gene is TRBJ2-6, the V gene TRBV20-1; D remains ambiguous. The CDR3 sequence is 16 residues long. CDR1 and CDR2 (germline): DFQATT, SNEGSKA (reference sequence). V lost 6 bases and J lost 0, with 15 bases in between. DNA of the CDR3: TGCAGTGCCCCCGTGGCAGGTAACTCTGGGGCCAACGTCCTGACTTTC. Residues: CSAPVAGNSGANVLTF.

The rearrangement links TRBV21-1 to TRBJ2-3; TRBD2, the table's D call, was not compared with the DNA. TRBV21-1 is a pseudogene. This CDR3 contains 13 residues. CDR3 in DNA: TGTGCCAGCAGCGATGGGACCCGCGGTACGCAGTATTTT. Translating gives CASSDGTRGTQYF.

This chain links TRBV3-1 with TRBJ2-1; TRBD2 aligns across 10 bases. Germline values: CDR1 LGHDT, CDR2 YNNKEL (reference sequence). The CDR3 has 16 residues. V lost 1 base to trimming and J lost 7 bases; unmatched junction nucleotides: 7. The CDR3 here is CASSQAASGSLNEQFF. CDR3 in DNA: TGTGCCAGCAGCCAAGCAGCTAGCGGGAGTTTAAATGAGCAGTTCTTC.

In this sample, this clonotype turned up once. A much bigger clone sits one base away, suggesting this may be a read error. The chain uses TRBV6-1 and TRBJ1-2; D gene ambiguous. This CDR3 region has 12 residues. Germline-derived CDR1 and CDR2 are MNHNS and SASEGT. The ends were cut back, 2 bases at V and 8 bases at J, with 9 bases in the middle. The DNA of the CDR3 is TGTGCCAGCAGTGAATGGGGTGAGGGCTACACCTTC. Its protein product is CASSEWGEGYTF.

CDR3 sequence reads: CASSFVSGGTDTQYF. In DNA form, the CDR3 reads TGTGCCAGCAGTTTTGTTTCGGGGGGCACAGATACGCAGTATTTT. The chain is built from TRBV27 and TRBJ2-3, with a weak D call TRBD2 (6 bases). Trimming took 3 bases from V and 1 from J, leaving 11 bases between them. This CDR3 has 15 residues. Germline CDR1 MNHEY, CDR2 SMNVEV (reference sequence).

This clonotype was recorded a few times. This rearrangement joins TRBV14 to TRBJ2-2, with D hard to call. CDR3 length: 14 amino acids. From germline, CDR1 is SGHDN and CDR2 FVKESK. Deletions cut 5 bases from V and 3 bases from J, with 10 bases between. The DNA for the CDR3 is TGTGCCAGCAGCTCATACAGCCACACCGGGGAGCTGTTTTTT. Its protein is CASSSYSHTGELFF.

The chain has TRBV6-1 and TRBJ2-7; D possibly corresponds to TRBD1 (5 bases). This CDR3 is 17 amino acids long. CDR1 and CDR2 (germline): MNHNS, SASEGT. The germline V and J ends were trimmed by 6 bases and 0 bases, with 21 bases remaining between them. CDR3 region: CASSPSVGPSISYEQYF. The CDR3 nucleotides are TGTGCCAGCAGCCCGAGCGTGGGGCCATCCATCTCCTACGAGCAGTACTTC.

This clonotype was recorded a few times. V gene TRBV29-1 combines with J gene TRBJ2-3, with 8 positions matching TRBD2. V dropped 2 bases and J dropped 6; count of bases not matched to a gene: 4. This CDR3 comprises 13 residues. Looked up from germline, CDR1 is SQVTM and CDR2 is ANQGSEA. CDR3 nucleotides: TGCAGCGTTGAAAGCGGGAGCGTGGATACGCAGTATTTT. Translating gives CSVESGSVDTQYF.

A few counts support this clonotype. The chain carries TRBV7-9 and TRBJ2-5; 7 bases fit TRBD1. Near its end, the DNA agrees better with TRBJ2-7, so the J call may be wrong. The germline CDR1 and CDR2 sequences are SEHNR and FQNEAQ (reference sequence). The CDR3 has 15 residues. The CDR3 is CASSLGGGSESEQYF. As DNA, the CDR3 is TGTGCCAGCAGCTTAGGAGGGGGCTCTGAATCCGAGCAGTACTTC.

This clonotype was observed a few times. The CDR3 spells CASSLPLGAYNEQFF. In DNA form, the CDR3 reads TGTGCCAGCAGTTTACCGTTGGGGGCTTACAATGAGCAGTTCTTC. This chain joins TRBV28 and TRBJ2-1, with TRBD1 as a possible D gene (6 bases). V lost 2 bases and J 4 bases, leaving 12 bases between the germline ends. From germline, CDR1 is MDHEN and CDR2 SYDVKM. CDR3 length: 15 residues. Supplemented by reference TRBV28 and TRBJ2-1, the full variable domain reads DVKVTQSSRYLVKRTGEKVFLECVQDMDHENMFWYRQDPGLGLRLIYFSYDVKMKEKGDIPEGYSVSREKKERFSLILESASTNQTSMYLCASSLPLGAYNEQFFGPGTRLTVL.

This clonotype came up a few times. The chain combines TRBV29-1 with TRBJ2-1, with 10 nucleotides matching TRBD2. The germline CDR1 and CDR2 sequences are SQVTM and ANQGSEA. Trimming took 8 bases from V and 7 from J; bases not matched to a gene: 11. The CDR3 runs to 14 residues. The DNA for the CDR3 is TGCAGCAAACAAGCGGGAGGGCCTCGGAATGAGCAGTTCTTC. Protein: CSKQAGGPRNEQFF.